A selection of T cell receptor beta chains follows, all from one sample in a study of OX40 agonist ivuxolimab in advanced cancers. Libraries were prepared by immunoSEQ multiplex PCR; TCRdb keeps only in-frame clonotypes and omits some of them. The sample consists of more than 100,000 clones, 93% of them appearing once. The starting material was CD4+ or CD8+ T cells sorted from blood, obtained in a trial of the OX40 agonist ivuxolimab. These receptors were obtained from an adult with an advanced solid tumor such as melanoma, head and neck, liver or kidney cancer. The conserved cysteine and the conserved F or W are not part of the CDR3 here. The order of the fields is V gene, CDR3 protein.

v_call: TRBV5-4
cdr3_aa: ASSLGPPVTGEQY

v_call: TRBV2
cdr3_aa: ASNGVDWSSYNEQF

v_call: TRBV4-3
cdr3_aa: ASSQTLAGAHTDTQY

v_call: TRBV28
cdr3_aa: ASSFRDRHNSPLH

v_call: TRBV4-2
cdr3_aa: ASSQGRERQETQY

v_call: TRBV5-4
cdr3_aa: ASSQGGGMVTEAF

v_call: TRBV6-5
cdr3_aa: ASSFIDGYEQY

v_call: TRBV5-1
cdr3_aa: ASSLGRDEKLF

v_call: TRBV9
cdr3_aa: ASSVGARSSGANVLT

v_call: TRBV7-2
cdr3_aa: ASSLMLGNNEKLF

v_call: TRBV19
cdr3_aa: ASSTDSQLNYGYT

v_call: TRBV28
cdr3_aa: ASSGGGTPVGYEQY

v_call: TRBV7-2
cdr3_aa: ASSLQGVGTDTQY

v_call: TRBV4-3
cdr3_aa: ASSQDPERRHSYNEQF

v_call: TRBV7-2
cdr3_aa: ASSRRGRGPYEQY

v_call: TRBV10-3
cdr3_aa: AIRLAGGPGTGELF

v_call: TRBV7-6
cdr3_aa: ASSLAVGNRISGNTIY

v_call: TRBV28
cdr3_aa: ASSTHNTQY

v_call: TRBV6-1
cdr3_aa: ASIWTGGLQKGYT

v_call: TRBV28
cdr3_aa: ASSQGAHYEQY

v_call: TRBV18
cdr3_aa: ASSPITGGTEAF

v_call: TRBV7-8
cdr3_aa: ASSSSGPTYGYT

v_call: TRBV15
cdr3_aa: ATSQREGEAF

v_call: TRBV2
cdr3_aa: ASRDTHSWNYGYT

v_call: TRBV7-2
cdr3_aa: ASSLVSSRNEQF

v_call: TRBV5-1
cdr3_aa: ASSPGGRVETQY

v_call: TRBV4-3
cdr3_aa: ASSPGASNTGELF

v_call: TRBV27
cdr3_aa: ASSVGAGGLADTQY

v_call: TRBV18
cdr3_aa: ASSPESGANVLT

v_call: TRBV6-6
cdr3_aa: ASSYSGQMNTEAF

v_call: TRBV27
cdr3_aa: ASSPGPQGYTQY

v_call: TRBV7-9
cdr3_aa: ASSAMGQGGVQPQH

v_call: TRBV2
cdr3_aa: ASNMENNQPQH

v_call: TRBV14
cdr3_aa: ASSQDLGTSYVSHGYT

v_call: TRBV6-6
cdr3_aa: ASSYSRGSEGYT

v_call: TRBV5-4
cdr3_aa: ASRPGTPMGTYGYT

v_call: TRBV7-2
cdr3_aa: ASSRTGYGYT

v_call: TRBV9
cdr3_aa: ASSVGGLTFYNEQF

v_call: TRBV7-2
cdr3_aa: ASSLERSEAF

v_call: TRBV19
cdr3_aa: ASSQSGETQY

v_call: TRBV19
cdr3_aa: ASSRTSGHRGDTQY

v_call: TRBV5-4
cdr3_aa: ASSQDGNFQETQY

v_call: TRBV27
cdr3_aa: ASSSPSGRAVNEQF

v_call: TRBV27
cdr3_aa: ASSLGSGKAF

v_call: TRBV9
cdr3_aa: ASSVDLQTNTEAF

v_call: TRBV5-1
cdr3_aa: ASSLIRRDGDRGPHTFLNTEAF

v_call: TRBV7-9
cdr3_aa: ASSRPGQGNTGELF

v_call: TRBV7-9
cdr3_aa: ASSSPLSSTGELF

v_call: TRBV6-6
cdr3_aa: ASSPYQTKNTEAF

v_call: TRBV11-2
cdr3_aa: ASSLDRVVGTQY

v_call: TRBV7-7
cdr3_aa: ASSYSAGNHNEQF

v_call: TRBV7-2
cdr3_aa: ASSPSAGGFYGYT

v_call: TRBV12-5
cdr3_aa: ASGGTRDREGNQPQH

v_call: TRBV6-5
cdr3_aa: ASSRDLNINEQF

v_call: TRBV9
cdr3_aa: ASSPRTGVPYEQY

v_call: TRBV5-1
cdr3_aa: ASSLAGLWGSSGELF

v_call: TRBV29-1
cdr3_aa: SVALGASYNEQF

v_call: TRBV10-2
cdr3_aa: ASFDRENTGELF

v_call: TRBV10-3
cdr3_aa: AISDMGQGRETQY

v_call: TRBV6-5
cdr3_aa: ASSYSGGGAF